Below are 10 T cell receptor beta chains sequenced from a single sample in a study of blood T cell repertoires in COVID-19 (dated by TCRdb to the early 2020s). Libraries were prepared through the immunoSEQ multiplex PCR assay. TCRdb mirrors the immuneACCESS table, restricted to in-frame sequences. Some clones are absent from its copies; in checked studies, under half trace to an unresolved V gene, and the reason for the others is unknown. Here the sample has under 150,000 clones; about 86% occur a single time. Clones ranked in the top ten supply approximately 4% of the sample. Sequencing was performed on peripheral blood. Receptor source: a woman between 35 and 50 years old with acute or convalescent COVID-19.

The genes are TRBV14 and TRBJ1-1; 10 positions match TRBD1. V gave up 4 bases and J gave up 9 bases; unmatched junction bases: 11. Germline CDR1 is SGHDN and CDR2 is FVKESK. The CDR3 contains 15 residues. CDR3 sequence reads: CASSRTGTGDRKAFF. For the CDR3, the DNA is TGTGCCAGCAGCCGAACCGGGACAGGGGATCGAAAAGCTTTCTTT.

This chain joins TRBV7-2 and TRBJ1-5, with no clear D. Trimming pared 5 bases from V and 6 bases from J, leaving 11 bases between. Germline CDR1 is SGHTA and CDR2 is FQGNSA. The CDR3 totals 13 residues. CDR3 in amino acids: CASSREGGQPQHF. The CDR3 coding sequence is TGTGCCAGCAGCCGGGAAGGAGGTCAGCCCCAGCATTTT.

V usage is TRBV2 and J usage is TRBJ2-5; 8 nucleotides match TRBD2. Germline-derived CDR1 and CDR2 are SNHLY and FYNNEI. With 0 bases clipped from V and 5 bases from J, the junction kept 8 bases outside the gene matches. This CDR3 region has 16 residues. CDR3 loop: CASSEAPGLVGETQYF. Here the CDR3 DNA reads TGTGCCAGCAGTGAAGCGCCGGGACTAGTGGGGGAGACCCAGTACTTC. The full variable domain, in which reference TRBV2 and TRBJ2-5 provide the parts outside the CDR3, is EPEVTQTPSHQVTQMGQEVILRCVPISNHLYFYWYRQILGQKVEFLVSFYNNEISEKSEIFDDQFSVERPDGSNFTLKIRSTKLEDSAMYFCASSEAPGLVGETQYFGPGTRLLVL.

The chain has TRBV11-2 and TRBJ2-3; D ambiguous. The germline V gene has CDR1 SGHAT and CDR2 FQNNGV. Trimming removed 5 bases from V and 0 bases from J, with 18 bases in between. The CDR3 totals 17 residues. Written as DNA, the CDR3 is TGTGCCAGCAGCCCGCGCGCGCAGACTTCTAGCACAGATACGCAGTATTTT. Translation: CASSPRAQTSSTDTQYF.

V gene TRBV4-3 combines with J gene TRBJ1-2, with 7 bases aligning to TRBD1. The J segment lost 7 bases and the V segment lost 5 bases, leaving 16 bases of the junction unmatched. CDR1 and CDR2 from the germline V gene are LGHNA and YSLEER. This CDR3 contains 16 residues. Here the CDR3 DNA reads TGCGCCAGCAGCTTAGGCACGGGACAGCTGTCTGGTGGCTACACCTTC. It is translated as CASSLGTGQLSGGYTF.

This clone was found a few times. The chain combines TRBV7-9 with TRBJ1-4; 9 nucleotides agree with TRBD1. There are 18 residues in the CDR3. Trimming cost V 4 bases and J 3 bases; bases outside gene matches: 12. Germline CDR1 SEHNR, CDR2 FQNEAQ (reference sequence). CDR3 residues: CASSSLLTGGMANEKLFF. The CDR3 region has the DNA TGTGCCAGCAGCTCCCTCCTCACAGGGGGCATGGCTAATGAAAAACTGTTTTTT.

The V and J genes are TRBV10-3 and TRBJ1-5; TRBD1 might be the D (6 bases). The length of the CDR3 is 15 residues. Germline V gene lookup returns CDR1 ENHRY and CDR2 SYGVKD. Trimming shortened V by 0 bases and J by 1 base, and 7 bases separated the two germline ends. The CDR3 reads CAISESDSSNQPQHF. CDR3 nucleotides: TGTGCCATCAGTGAGTCGGACAGCAGCAATCAGCCCCAGCATTTT.

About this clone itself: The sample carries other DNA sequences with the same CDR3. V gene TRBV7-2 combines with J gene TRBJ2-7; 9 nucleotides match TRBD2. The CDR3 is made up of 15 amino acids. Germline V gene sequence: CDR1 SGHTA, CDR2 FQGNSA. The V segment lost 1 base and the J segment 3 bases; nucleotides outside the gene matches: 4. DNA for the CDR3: TGTGCCAGCAGCTTAGAGGCGGGAGGGTTCTACGAGCAGTACTTC. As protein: CASSLEAGGFYEQYF.

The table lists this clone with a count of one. The CDR3 sequence: CASSLTGGDDTQYF. As DNA, the CDR3 is TGTGCCAGCTCACTGACAGGGGGTGACGATACGCAGTATTTT. The V gene is TRBV18, the J gene TRBJ2-3; 9 nucleotides agree with TRBD1. Losses at the gene ends were 4 bases for V and 6 bases for J; bases not matched to a gene: 5. The V gene's germline CDR1 is KGHSH and CDR2 LQKENI. This CDR3 is 14 amino acids long.

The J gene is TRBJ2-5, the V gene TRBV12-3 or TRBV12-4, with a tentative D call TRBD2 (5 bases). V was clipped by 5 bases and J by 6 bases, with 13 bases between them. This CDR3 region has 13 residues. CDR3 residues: CASSVDSSKTQYF. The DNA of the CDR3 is TGTGCCAGCAGTGTGGACTCGTCTAAGACCCAGTACTTC.